This T cell receptor beta chain was retrieved from a study of tumor-infiltrating lymphocytes in localized non-small cell lung cancer. At the level of the study: Patients included smokers and never-smokers with various histologies, some sampled after neoadjuvant chemotherapy. Whole-study results and caveats: Available tissue quantity limited TCR sequencing to a patient subset. Tumors had more T cell infiltration than uninvolved lung, per TCRbeta sequencing and CD3 counts.

Profiling relied on immunoSEQ multiplex PCR, and the TCRdb table lists in-frame clones only, not all of them. The repertoire holds 5,500 to 8,000 clones, with 74% as singletons. The CDR3 sequence is 15 residues long. Germline lookup yields CDR1 SGHDT and CDR2 YYEEEE. V gave up 0 bases and J gave up 4 bases; unmatched junction bases: 4. Comment on this clone: Its target is not known.

Sequenced sample: uninvolved lung tissue not adjacent to the tumor. This sequence was found in a human donor with non-small cell lung cancer. V is TRBV5-6 and J is TRBJ2-3, with 8 bases fitting TRBD1. CDR3 protein: CASSLVDRVADTQYF. DNA for the CDR3: TGTGCCAGCAGCTTGGTGGACAGGGTGGCAGATACGCAGTATTTT. The variable domain in full, completed from reference TRBV5-6 and TRBJ2-3, reads DAGVTQSPTHLIKTRGQQVTLRCSPKSGHDTVSWYQQALGQGPQFIFQYYEEEERQRGNFPDRFSGHQFPNYSSELNVNALLLGDSALYLCASSLVDRVADTQYFGPGTRLTVL.